This is a list of T cell receptor beta chains from one sample in a study of response to subunit inactivated influenza vaccine. MiXCR, applied by TCRdb to the RT-PCR reads, yields one record per CDR3 protein. The sample records 150,000 to 200,000 distinct CDR3 sequences, around 10% being singletons. The material sequenced was CD8+ T cells sorted from PBMCs, taken about 24 months after vaccination. The receptors were sampled from a man aged 50 to 69 who received an inactivated influenza vaccine. Both conserved end residues are part of each CDR3. Each record gives: J gene, clone size, V gene, D gene, CDR3 DNA, CDR3 protein. A D gene is named only where the DNA matches it firmly. A row's size may be missing; if present it is once, few, many or a size class.

J gene: TRBJ2-1; clone size: few; V gene: TRBV27; D gene: TRBD2; CDR3 DNA: TGTGCCAGCAGTTTAGTGGCTAGCGGGGGGGCAAATGAGCAGTTCTTC; CDR3 protein: CASSLVASGGANEQFF
J gene: TRBJ2-5; clone size: few; V gene: TRBV28; D gene: NA; CDR3 DNA: TGTGCCAGCAGCCTCCGGGGGGCCGGGGAGACCCAGTACTTC; CDR3 protein: CASSLRGAGETQYF
J gene: TRBJ2-4; clone size: few; V gene: TRBV4-1; D gene: TRBD1; CDR3 DNA: TGCGCCAGCAGCCATGGACAGGGACAAAACATTCAGTACTTC; CDR3 protein: CASSHGQGQNIQYF
J gene: TRBJ2-5; clone size: few; V gene: TRBV11-1; D gene: NA; CDR3 DNA: TGTGCCAGTTACACACTGAGGCCTGGGACAAACTATCAAGAGACCCAGTACTTC; CDR3 protein: CASYTLRPGTNYQETQYF
J gene: TRBJ2-1; clone size: NA; V gene: TRBV27; D gene: TRBD2; CDR3 DNA: TGTGCCAGCAGCCCCGGGGTAGCGGGTAATGAGCAGTTCTTC; CDR3 protein: CASSPGVAGNEQFF
J gene: TRBJ2-7; clone size: few; V gene: TRBV6-1; D gene: NA; CDR3 DNA: TGTGCCAGCAGTGCATGGACAGGGAGGGACGAGCAGTACTTC; CDR3 protein: CASSAWTGRDEQYF
J gene: TRBJ1-1; clone size: few; V gene: TRBV27; D gene: NA; CDR3 DNA: TGTGCCAGCAGTTTAGCCGGCCATGGGAAGCAGGTCGCTTTCTTT; CDR3 protein: CASSLAGHGKQVAFF
J gene: TRBJ2-1; clone size: few; V gene: TRBV20-1; D gene: NA; CDR3 DNA: TGCAGTGCAAGAAAACTAGTAGGCTCCTACAATGAGCAGTTCTTC; CDR3 protein: CSARKLVGSYNEQFF
J gene: TRBJ2-5; clone size: few; V gene: TRBV28; D gene: NA; CDR3 DNA: TGTGCCAGCAGTTCAGGGCAGGGTTTTTTGCAGACCCAGTACTTC; CDR3 protein: CASSSGQGFLQTQYF
J gene: TRBJ2-3; clone size: few; V gene: TRBV4-1; D gene: TRBD2; CDR3 DNA: TGCGCCCGAGACGGACTAGCGGATACAGATACGCAGTATTTT; CDR3 protein: CARDGLADTDTQYF
J gene: TRBJ2-6; clone size: many; V gene: TRBV14; D gene: NA; CDR3 DNA: TGTGCCAGCAGCCGGTATGAGGGGCCCTCTGGGGCCAACGTCCTGACTTTC; CDR3 protein: CASSRYEGPSGANVLTF
J gene: TRBJ2-1; clone size: few; V gene: TRBV6-5; D gene: NA; CDR3 DNA: TGTGCCAGCAGGTACGTGGGAGTCGCCTACAATGAGCAGTTCTTC; CDR3 protein: CASRYVGVAYNEQFF
J gene: TRBJ2-7; clone size: many; V gene: TRBV15; D gene: NA; CDR3 DNA: TGTGCCACCAGCAGAGGACAGGTCTCCGAGCAGTACTTC; CDR3 protein: CATSRGQVSEQYF
J gene: TRBJ2-5; clone size: few; V gene: TRBV6-5; D gene: NA; CDR3 DNA: TGTGCCAGCAGTTCCGTCCGCGGCGAGAAAGAGACCCAGTACTTC; CDR3 protein: CASSSVRGEKETQYF
J gene: TRBJ2-1; clone size: NA; V gene: TRBV25-1; D gene: NA; CDR3 DNA: TGTGCCAGCAGTGACTTGGCTGGTTACAATGAGCAGTTCTTC; CDR3 protein: CASSDLAGYNEQFF
J gene: TRBJ1-1; clone size: many; V gene: TRBV7-9; D gene: NA; CDR3 DNA: TGTGCCACCAGGACAGTCCCTGAAGCTTTCTTT; CDR3 protein: CATRTVPEAFF
J gene: TRBJ2-3; clone size: few; V gene: TRBV5-1; D gene: TRBD2; CDR3 DNA: TGCGCCAGCAGCCTCCCGACTAGCGGGACAACAGATACGCAGTATTTT; CDR3 protein: CASSLPTSGTTDTQYF
J gene: TRBJ1-1; clone size: few; V gene: TRBV12-3/TRBV12-4; D gene: TRBD1; CDR3 DNA: TGTGCCAGCAGTTCCCGGGACAGGGGGACTGAAGCTTTCTTT; CDR3 protein: CASSSRDRGTEAFF
J gene: TRBJ2-3; clone size: many; V gene: TRBV28; D gene: TRBD2; CDR3 DNA: TGTGCCAGCAGTCGGCTCTTCGGGACTAACACAGATACGCAGTATTTT; CDR3 protein: CASSRLFGTNTDTQYF
J gene: TRBJ1-1; clone size: few; V gene: TRBV2; D gene: NA; CDR3 DNA: TGTGCCAGCAGTCTTTCGGGGAACACTGAAGCTTTCTTT; CDR3 protein: CASSLSGNTEAFF
J gene: TRBJ1-1; clone size: many; V gene: TRBV11-3; D gene: NA; CDR3 DNA: TGTGCCAGCAGCGGGGCGAACACTGAAGCTTTCTTT; CDR3 protein: CASSGANTEAFF
J gene: TRBJ1-6; clone size: NA; V gene: TRBV28; D gene: NA; CDR3 DNA: TGTGCCAGCAGTACCCCCGGGTCACCCCTCCACTTT; CDR3 protein: CASSTPGSPLHF
J gene: TRBJ2-7; clone size: few; V gene: TRBV28; D gene: NA; CDR3 DNA: TGTGCCAGCAGATCTACCCGCGAGCAGTACTTC; CDR3 protein: CASRSTREQYF
J gene: TRBJ2-7; clone size: NA; V gene: TRBV13; D gene: TRBD1; CDR3 DNA: TGTGCCAGCAGCTTCGCAGGGGGTTACTCCTACGAGCAGTACTTC; CDR3 protein: CASSFAGGYSYEQYF
J gene: TRBJ1-6; clone size: NA; V gene: TRBV20-1; D gene: NA; CDR3 DNA: TGCAGTGCTAGAGAACCGAGGGGGGGGAGCTCCTATAATTCACCCCTCCACTTT; CDR3 protein: CSAREPRGGSSYNSPLHF
J gene: TRBJ1-5; clone size: NA; V gene: TRBV20-1; D gene: NA; CDR3 DNA: TGCAGTGCTAGGGCGGGGTTTGGTCAGCCCCAGCATTTT; CDR3 protein: CSARAGFGQPQHF
J gene: TRBJ1-1; clone size: NA; V gene: TRBV5-1; D gene: NA; CDR3 DNA: TGCGCCAGCAGCGCGGTGGAGAACACTGAAGCTTTCTTT; CDR3 protein: CASSAVENTEAFF
J gene: TRBJ2-7; clone size: few; V gene: TRBV12-3/TRBV12-4; D gene: NA; CDR3 DNA: TGTGCCAGCGGTGGGGGCCGCTCCTACGAGCAGTACTTC; CDR3 protein: CASGGGRSYEQYF
J gene: TRBJ2-5; clone size: NA; V gene: TRBV7-9; D gene: TRBD2; CDR3 DNA: TGTGCCAGCAGCGGACAGACTAGCGGGAGGGAGACCCAGTACTTC; CDR3 protein: CASSGQTSGRETQYF
J gene: TRBJ2-3; clone size: many; V gene: TRBV4-3; D gene: TRBD1; CDR3 DNA: TGCGCCAGCAGCCAATCCGGTGGGGACAGACCCACAGATACGCAGTATTTT; CDR3 protein: CASSQSGGDRPTDTQYF